Following are 25 T cell receptor beta chains from one sample sequenced in a study of T cells in Graves' hyperthyroidism and ophthalmopathy. Authors of the study amplified TCR beta CDR3 regions from RNA transcripts. The HTBI primer set was used in a first-round RT-PCR of the TCR CDR3. One entry per CDR3 protein results from TCRdb running MiXCR on the multiplex PCR reads. The sample has more than 550,000 distinct CDR3 sequences, roughly a sixth seen once; the top ten hold around 15%. Material for sequencing was blood. The receptors here all came from a woman aged 50 to 60 with Graves' hyperthyroidism that later progressed to Graves' ophthalmopathy.

This clonotype appeared many times. The chain is built from TRBV3-1 and TRBJ1-1; maybe TRBD1 (5 bases). Germline lookup yields CDR1 LGHDT and CDR2 YNNKEL (reference sequence). V was pared by 8 bases and J by 1 base, with 11 bases between. The CDR3 has 13 amino acids. CDR3 residues: CASSRQKNTEAFF. The DNA of the CDR3 is TGTGCCAGCTCCCGACAGAAGAACACTGAAGCTTTCTTT.

Only a few counts were recorded for this clonotype. The J gene is TRBJ2-3, the V gene TRBV5-1, with TRBD1 as a possible D gene (5 bases). This CDR3 region has 17 residues. Germline CDR1 reads SGHRS; CDR2 reads YFSETQ. Trimming removed 4 bases from V and 2 bases from J, with 20 bases in between. In DNA, the CDR3 is TGCGCCAGCAGCCGTGGACACAACCAAGATCACACAGATACGCAGTATTTT. Encoded protein: CASSRGHNQDHTDTQYF.

This clonotype was seen repeatedly, ten times or more. The rearrangement uses TRBV12-3 or TRBV12-4 and TRBJ2-5, with TRBD2 identical over 7 bases. J gave up 9 bases and V 6 bases, and 10 bases lay outside the gene matches. CDR3 length: 13 amino acids. This CDR3 is CASRDRTRLAQYF. The CDR3, as DNA: TGTGCCAGCAGGGACCGGACTAGACTGGCCCAGTACTTC.

This clonotype showed up many times. The chain uses TRBV6-5 and TRBJ2-2, with no clear D. Trimming cost V 2 bases and J 4 bases, with 2 bases left between them. CDR1 is MNHEY, CDR2 SVGAGI, per germline. The CDR3 length is 12 residues. This CDR3 is CASSYSTGELFF. DNA for the CDR3: TGTGCCAGCAGTTACAGCACCGGGGAGCTGTTTTTT.

This clonotype was counted between two and nine times. The V call is TRBV29-1, the J call TRBJ2-2; possibly TRBD1 or TRBD2 for D (5 bases each). From germline, CDR1 is SQVTM and CDR2 ANQGSEA. V lost 8 bases and J 3 bases, leaving 10 bases between the germline ends. The CDR3 runs 12 residues. As DNA, the CDR3 is TGCAGCACGTTGGGGGACACCGGGGAGCTGTTTTTT. The encoded protein is CSTLGDTGELFF.

This clonotype was picked up many times. The chain has TRBV5-1 and TRBJ2-3, with 8 bases fitting TRBD2. The junction had 8 bases not matched to a gene; V was cut back by 5 bases and J by 0 bases. The CDR3 is 16 amino acids. CDR1 is SGHRS and CDR2 is YFSETQ in the germline V gene. In nucleotides, the CDR3 is TGCGCCAGCAGTCTATCGGGGGGGCGGAGCACAGATACGCAGTATTTT. Its protein is CASSLSGGRSTDTQYF.

This clonotype was detected only a few times. The chain links TRBV9 to TRBJ2-2; 8 nucleotides align to TRBD2. Germline CDR1 reads SGDLS; CDR2 reads YYNGEE. The trim removed 5 bases at V and 0 bases at J, leaving 6 bases unmatched. The CDR3 totals 16 residues. The CDR3 coding sequence is TGTGCCAGCAGTCTTAGCGGGGAATCGAACACCGGGGAGCTGTTTTTT. Encoded protein: CASSLSGESNTGELFF.

This clonotype was picked up many times. The V call is TRBV3-1, the J call TRBJ2-1; D unresolved. Germline CDR1 and CDR2: LGHDT and YNNKEL (reference sequence). Trimming took off 1 base at V and 4 bases at J, with 17 bases between the two ends. The CDR3 runs 17 residues. CDR3 coding DNA: TGTGCCAGCAGCCAAGTTCCCTTAATCAACCCTTACAATGAGCAGTTCTTC. This encodes CASSQVPLINPYNEQFF.

This clonotype has more than one count but fewer than ten. The V call is TRBV5-5, the J call TRBJ2-7; TRBD1 agrees at 8 bases. The CDR3 has 14 residues. Germline values: CDR1 SGHKS, CDR2 YYEKEE (reference sequence). With V trimmed by 1 base and J by 6 bases, 6 bases remained unmatched. CDR3 DNA: TGTGCCAGCAGCTTGCGGACAGGGCTTACCGAGCAGTACTTC. It codes for CASSLRTGLTEQYF.

The V and J genes are TRBV29-1 and TRBJ1-5; 11 bases line up with TRBD1. CDR3 length: 15 amino acids. Germline-derived CDR1 and CDR2 are SQVTM and ANQGSEA. Germline trimming cut 7 bases from V and 3 bases from J; bases unmatched to any gene: 8. The CDR3 nucleotides read TGCAGCGCGTCCGGGACAGGGGGTGTCAATCAGCCCCAGCATTTT. Translation gives CSASGTGGVNQPQHF.

J is TRBJ2-7 and V is TRBV12-3 or TRBV12-4; 8 positions agree with TRBD2. This CDR3 spans 17 amino acids. V trimming: 5 bases; J trimming: 0 bases; junction bases outside the gene matches: 12. Written as DNA, the CDR3 is TGTGCCAGCAGTCCCCCCGGTGGGGGGACTAGCTCCTACGAGCAGTACTTC. Amino acid sequence: CASSPPGGGTSSYEQYF.

Many counts were recorded for this clonotype. In DNA, the CDR3 is TGTGCCAGCAGCTTTGACACCTTAGATACGCAGTATTTT. The encoded protein is CASSFDTLDTQYF. V is TRBV7-9 and J is TRBJ2-3; D call uncertain. This CDR3 has 13 amino acids. Germline CDR1 reads SEHNR; CDR2 reads FQNEAQ (reference sequence). Trimming left V 3 bases short and J 5 bases short, with 9 bases between.

The sample holds many counts of this clonotype. V is TRBV6-1 and J is TRBJ1-2; the D is unclear. The CDR3 contains 12 residues. The germline V gene has CDR1 MNHNS and CDR2 SASEGT. V was clipped by 1 base and J by 5 bases, with 5 bases between them. The CDR3 region has the DNA TGTGCCAGCAGTGAAGTCCCGTATGGCTACACCTTC. Its translation: CASSEVPYGYTF.

This chain uses TRBV4-2 with TRBJ1-5; D possibly corresponds to TRBD1 (5 bases). The CDR3 is made up of 16 amino acids. Trimming removed 0 bases at V and 6 bases at J, with 15 bases between. Germline-derived CDR1 and CDR2 are LGHNA and YNFKEQ. In DNA, the CDR3 is TGTGCCAGCAGCCAAGAGGAAACGGCCGGGGGTCAGCCCCAGCATTTT. Translated: CASSQEETAGGQPQHF.

This clonotype was seen more than once but under ten times. The V and J genes are TRBV12-3 or TRBV12-4 and TRBJ1-1; TRBD1 might be the D (5 bases). The CDR3 extends over 13 amino acids. The V end was cut by 4 bases, the J end by 2 bases, with 8 bases between. CDR3 region: CASSSGYNTEAFF. The CDR3 DNA is TGTGCCAGCAGTTCAGGGTATAACACTGAAGCTTTCTTT.

V gene TRBV12-3 or TRBV12-4 combines with J gene TRBJ2-7; TRBD2 matches at 7 bases. The CDR3 is 14 amino acids. V gave up 6 bases and J gave up 4 bases; unmatched junction bases: 9. This CDR3 is CASRGGGGRYEQYF. In DNA form, the CDR3 reads TGTGCCAGCAGGGGGGGGGGGGGAAGATACGAGCAGTACTTC.

This sequence joins TRBV29-1 and TRBJ1-2, with 9 positions matching TRBD1. Losses at the gene ends were 5 bases for V and 4 bases for J; bases not matched to a gene: 5. The CDR3 length is 13 residues. Germline V CDR1 and CDR2: SQVTM, ANQGSEA. The CDR3 coding sequence is TGCAGCGTTCGTATGACAGGGGGCTATGGCTACACCTTC. This codes for CSVRMTGGYGYTF.

The gene calls are TRBV11-1 and TRBJ2-3; TRBD1 matches at 9 bases. V shed 7 bases and J 5 bases; nucleotides not matched to a gene: 7. This CDR3 comprises 14 residues. Germline values: CDR1 SGHAT, CDR2 FQDESV (reference sequence). In DNA form, the CDR3 reads TGTGCCAGCACCAGGGACAGGGACGGAGATACGCAGTATTTT. Encoded protein: CASTRDRDGDTQYF.

This clonotype appeared many times. The CDR3 loop is CASSLQGAVGNSPLHF. The CDR3 DNA is TGTGCCAGCAGTTTACAGGGGGCTGTAGGGAATTCACCCCTCCACTTT. V is TRBV12-3 or TRBV12-4 and J is TRBJ1-6, with 8 bases aligning to TRBD1. The V and J ends lost 2 bases and 7 bases, in that order; junction bases with no gene match: 7. This CDR3 has 16 residues.

This clonotype was observed a few times. A much bigger clone sits one base away, suggesting this may be a read error. The missing conserved phenylalanine or tryptophan at the end of this CDR3 makes a read error likely. The chain is built from TRBV2 and TRBJ1-1; perhaps TRBD1 as D (6 bases). The CDR3 covers 14 residues. Germline V gene data show CDR1 as SNHLY and CDR2 as FYNNEI. Trimming removed 4 bases from V and 4 bases from J, with 13 bases in between. The CDR3, as DNA: TGTGCCAGCAGTGTTATGGACAGCGGCACTGAAGCTTTCTCT. Encoded protein: CASSVMDSGTEAFS.

This clonotype was recorded a few times. The chain couples TRBV5-1 to TRBJ1-6; the D gene is possibly TRBD1 (6 bases). Trimming left V 4 bases short and J 6 bases short, with 17 bases between. Germline V gives CDR1 SGHRS, CDR2 YFSETQ. The CDR3 spans 16 residues. Here the CDR3 reads CASSAGGSPLNSPLHF. Here the CDR3 DNA reads TGCGCCAGCAGCGCGGGGGGCAGTCCGCTTAATTCACCCCTCCACTTT.

This chain uses TRBV9 with TRBJ2-7; D perhaps matches TRBD2 (5 bases). This CDR3 region has 13 residues. In germline, CDR1 is SGDLS, CDR2 YYNGEE. Trimming shortened V by 1 base and J by 6 bases, and 11 bases separated the two germline ends. The CDR3 coding sequence is TGTGCCAGCAGCGTAAATGTTGGAGGCGAGCAGTACTTC. Protein: CASSVNVGGEQYF.

Comment on this clonotype: This may be a read error, as it is one base from a much larger clone. The V call is TRBV5-1, the J call TRBJ1-2, with D unresolved. This CDR3 spans 11 amino acids. V shed 4 bases and J shed 5 bases, with 6 bases lying between them. The V gene's germline CDR1 is SGHRS and CDR2 YFSETQ. The CDR3 sequence: CASSMWYGYTF. The CDR3 coding sequence is TGCGCCAGCAGCATGTGGTATGGCTACACCTTC.

The V call is TRBV15, the J call TRBJ1-1; 8 bases are a match to TRBD1. V was clipped by 1 base and J by 3 bases; unmatched bases: 7. This CDR3 comprises 16 residues. The V gene's germline CDR1 is LNHNV and CDR2 YYDKDF (reference sequence). CDR3 in amino acids: CATSRGRQGRDTEAFF. CDR3 sequence (DNA): TGTGCCACCAGCAGAGGACGACAGGGGAGGGACACTGAAGCTTTCTTT.

This clonotype was seen a handful of times. The chain has TRBV6-1 and TRBJ2-1, with a weak D call TRBD2 (5 bases). V dropped 4 bases and J dropped 0 bases, with 13 bases sitting between them. The CDR3 spans 16 residues. Germline V gene sequence: CDR1 MNHNS, CDR2 SASEGT. This chain's CDR3 is CASSVVARSSYNEQFF. In DNA, the CDR3 is TGTGCCAGCAGTGTAGTAGCGCGGAGCTCCTACAATGAGCAGTTCTTC.